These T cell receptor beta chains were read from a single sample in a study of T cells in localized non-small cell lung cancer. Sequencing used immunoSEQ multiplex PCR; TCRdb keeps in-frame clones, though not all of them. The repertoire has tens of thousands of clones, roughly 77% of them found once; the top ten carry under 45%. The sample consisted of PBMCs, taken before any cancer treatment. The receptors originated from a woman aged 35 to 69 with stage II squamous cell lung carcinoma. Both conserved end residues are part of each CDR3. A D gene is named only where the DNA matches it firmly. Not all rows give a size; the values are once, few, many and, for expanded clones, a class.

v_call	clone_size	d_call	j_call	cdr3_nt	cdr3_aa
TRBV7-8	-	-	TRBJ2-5	TGTGCCAGCAGCCTATCCCTTGGGGCCCAGTACTTC	CASSLSLGAQYF
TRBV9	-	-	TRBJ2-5	TGTGCCAGCAGCGTAGTCGGGGGCTCTGGGGAGACCCAGTACTTC	CASSVVGGSGETQYF
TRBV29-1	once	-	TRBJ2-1	TGCAGCGTGGGACATAACTCCTACAATGAGCAGTTCTTC	CSVGHNSYNEQFF
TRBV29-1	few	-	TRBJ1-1	TGCAGCGGGCGATTGGGGAACACTGAAGCTTTCTTT	CSGRLGNTEAFF
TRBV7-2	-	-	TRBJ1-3	TGTGCCAGCAGCTTAGATTCCCCTTTAAACTCTGGAAACACCATATATTTT	CASSLDSPLNSGNTIYF
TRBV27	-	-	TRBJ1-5	TGTGCCAGCAGTTTATCGGGGAGTTACTATAGCAATCAGCCCCAGCATTTT	CASSLSGSYYSNQPQHF
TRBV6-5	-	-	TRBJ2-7	TGTGCCAGCAGTTACGAGGCAGGGGTAAGCGGCGAGCAGTACTTC	CASSYEAGVSGEQYF
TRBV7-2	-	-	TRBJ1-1	TGTGCCAGCAGCTTCCAGGGTGCGATGAACACTGAAGCTTTCTTT	CASSFQGAMNTEAFF
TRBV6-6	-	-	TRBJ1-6	TGTGCCAGCTCCCGTGAGTCTATGGGTTCACCCCTCCACTTT	CASSRESMGSPLHF
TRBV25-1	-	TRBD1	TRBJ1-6	TGTGCCAGCAGTGAACCGGGACAGGGGGTCTCTTCACCCCTCCACTTT	CASSEPGQGVSSPLHF
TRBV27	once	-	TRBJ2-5	TGTGCCAGCAGTTACAGACGGAGAGAGACCCAGTACTTC	CASSYRRRETQYF
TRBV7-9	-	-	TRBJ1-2	TGTGCCAGCAGCTTGGTCGGGAACTATGGCTACACCTTC	CASSLVGNYGYTF
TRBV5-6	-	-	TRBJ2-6	TGTGCCAGCAGCTTAATCGAGGGGAGCTCTGGGGCCAACGTCCTGACTTTC	CASSLIEGSSGANVLTF
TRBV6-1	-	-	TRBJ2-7	TGTGCCAGCAGCGGGACACTCTCCTACGAGCAGTACTTC	CASSGTLSYEQYF
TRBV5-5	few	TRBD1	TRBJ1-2	TGTGCCAGCAGCCTAGGGGACAGTCCGTTCTATGGCTACACCTTC	CASSLGDSPFYGYTF
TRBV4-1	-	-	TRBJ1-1	TGCGCCAGCAGCCAAGGTGAGGGCTTAATCACTGAAGCTTTCTTT	CASSQGEGLITEAFF
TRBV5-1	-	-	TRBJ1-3	TGCGCCAGCAGACAGCAATCCTCTGGAAACACCATATATTTT	CASRQQSSGNTIYF
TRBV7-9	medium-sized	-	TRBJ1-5	TGTGCCAGCAGCTTAGCAGATCAGCCCCAGCATTTT	CASSLADQPQHF
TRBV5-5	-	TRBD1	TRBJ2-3	TGTGCCAGCAGCCCAGGACAGGGGAGAACAGATACGCAGTATTTT	CASSPGQGRTDTQYF
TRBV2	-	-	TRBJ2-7	TGTGCCAGCAGTCCCCAGGGAGACGAGCAGTACTTC	CASSPQGDEQYF
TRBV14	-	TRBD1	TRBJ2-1	TGTGCCAGCAGCCCGTGGACAGGGGGGGTCAATGAGCAGTTCTTC	CASSPWTGGVNEQFF
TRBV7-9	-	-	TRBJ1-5	TGTGCCAGCAGCTTAGCCGGGGGACAGCCCCAGCATTTT	CASSLAGGQPQHF
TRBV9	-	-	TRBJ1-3	TGTGCCAGCAGCGTAGCGGAGGGGGCTGGAAACACCATATATTTT	CASSVAEGAGNTIYF
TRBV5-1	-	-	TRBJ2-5	TGCGCCAGCAGCCATCAAGAGACCCAGTACTTC	CASSHQETQYF
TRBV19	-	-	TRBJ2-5	TGTGCCAGTAGTTTTAGGTCCCAAGAGACCCAGTACTTC	CASSFRSQETQYF
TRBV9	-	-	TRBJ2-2	TGTGCCAGCAGCACCCGGAACACCGGGGAGCTGTTTTTT	CASSTRNTGELFF